One sample yielded the 16 T cell receptor beta chains listed below, sequenced in a study of pediatric ulcerative colitis. Produced via immunoSEQ multiplex PCR; TCRdb's table is partial and in-frame only. The sample includes about 64,000 clones, just over 75% of them seen just once. The sequenced sample was blood. These receptors were taken from a boy between 10 and 17 years old with moderate ulcerative colitis.

CDR3 sequence (DNA): TGTGCCAGTAGTATTTCGGGTGGAGGCCGAGCTAACTATGGCTACACCTTC. Amino acids: CASSISGGGRANYGYTF. The chain uses TRBV19 and TRBJ1-2; no clear D. The V gene's germline CDR1 is LNHDA and CDR2 SQIVND (reference sequence). CDR3 length: 17 residues. Trimming removed 3 bases at V and 0 bases at J, with 17 bases between.

The CDR3 DNA sequence: TGTGCCAGCAGCTTAACTGCACAGGGGGTCTACGAGCAGTACTTC. Its protein product is CASSLTAQGVYEQYF. This chain uses TRBV7-3 with TRBJ2-7; TRBD1 matches at 8 bases. Germline lookup yields CDR1 SGHTA and CDR2 FQGTGA. CDR3 size: 15 residues. Trimming cost V 0 bases and J 3 bases; bases outside gene matches: 4.

The rearrangement joins TRBV2 to TRBJ1-6, with D unclear. Trimming took 6 bases from V and 13 from J, leaving 16 bases between them. The CDR3 length is 13 residues. Germline CDR1 is SNHLY and CDR2 is FYNNEI. The CDR3 spells CASSETNFIPLHF. DNA for the CDR3: TGTGCCAGCAGCGAGACTAACTTTATCCCCCTCCACTTT.

The J gene is TRBJ2-7, the V gene TRBV5-4, with a weak D call TRBD2 (5 bases). CDR3 size: 14 residues. Germline loops: CDR1 SGHNT, CDR2 YYREEE (reference sequence). Deletions cut 2 bases from V and 4 bases from J, with 13 bases between. CDR3 sequence (DNA): TGTGCCAGCAGCTTTTCGGCCGGAGGATACGAGCAGTACTTC. Translated: CASSFSAGGYEQYF.

The rearrangement joins TRBV6-5 to TRBJ2-1, with 11 bases fitting TRBD2. The CDR3 spans 14 residues. Germline lookup yields CDR1 MNHEY and CDR2 SVGAGI. V dropped 8 bases and J dropped 3; count of bases not matched to a gene: 3. The CDR3 sequence is CASHLAGGYNEQFF. The CDR3 DNA follows: TGTGCCAGCCACCTAGCGGGAGGCTACAATGAGCAGTTCTTC.

This chain connects TRBV5-4 to TRBJ1-1; D perhaps matches TRBD1 (5 bases). Trimming took off 3 bases at V and 4 bases at J, with 10 bases between the two ends. Germline-derived CDR1 and CDR2 are SGHNT and YYREEE (reference sequence). This CDR3 has 13 residues. The CDR3 nucleotides read TGTGCCAGCAGCTACCGACAGAGCACTGAAGCTTTCTTT. It codes for CASSYRQSTEAFF.

The chain uses TRBV5-4 and TRBJ1-1, with 7 bases that match TRBD1. Germline V CDR1 and CDR2: SGHNT, YYREEE (reference sequence). The CDR3 covers 15 residues. The trim removed 2 bases at V and 3 bases at J, leaving 7 bases unmatched. The CDR3 region is CASSLNRGSYTEAFF. The CDR3 DNA follows: TGTGCCAGCAGCTTAAACAGGGGAAGTTACACTGAAGCTTTCTTT.

CDR3 sequence (DNA): TGTGCCAGTAGTATTCGCTACAATGAGCAGTTCTTC. Translated, it gives CASSIRYNEQFF. The V gene is TRBV19, the J gene TRBJ2-1, with no clear D. The CDR3 loop spans 12 amino acids. In germline, CDR1 is LNHDA, CDR2 SQIVND (reference sequence). Trimming cost V 3 bases and J 3 bases, with 3 bases left between them.

The chain joins TRBV7-9 to TRBJ1-4; D is possibly TRBD1 (6 bases). Trimming stripped 5 bases from V and 8 bases from J, with 6 bases between. This CDR3 has 11 residues. Germline V gives CDR1 SEHNR, CDR2 FQNEAQ (reference sequence). CDR3 sequence: CASSRGEKLFF. CDR3 DNA: TGTGCCAGCAGCAGGGGGGAAAAACTGTTTTTT.

This clone occurred a few times. This chain connects TRBV9 to TRBJ1-1; D not resolved. From germline, CDR1 is SGDLS and CDR2 YYNGEE. The CDR3 is 13 residues long. V gave up 0 bases and J gave up 4 bases, with 7 bases separating them. CDR3 in DNA: TGTGCCAGCAGCGTAGTAGTGAGCACTGAAGCTTTCTTT. Its protein is CASSVVVSTEAFF.

This chain links TRBV5-1 with TRBJ2-1, with 8 bases fitting TRBD2. J gave up 7 bases and V 1 base, and 10 bases lay outside the gene matches. Germline values: CDR1 SGHRS, CDR2 YFSETQ. CDR3 length equals 16 residues. CDR3 coding DNA: TGCGCCAGCAGCTTGACTCGACTAGCGCTCTCGAATGAGCAGTTCTTC. Translated, it gives CASSLTRLALSNEQFF.

V is TRBV15 and J is TRBJ2-5; D ambiguous. Germline lookup yields CDR1 LNHNV and CDR2 YYDKDF (reference sequence). This CDR3 is built from 15 residues. Deletions cut 0 bases from V and 4 bases from J, with 12 bases between. DNA of the CDR3: TGTGCCACCAGCAGAGAGTCTGCTAGAGGAGAGACCCAGTACTTC. It encodes CATSRESARGETQYF.

The rearrangement joins TRBV4-3 to TRBJ1-2; TRBD1 matches at 9 bases. CDR1 and CDR2 (germline): LGHNA, YSLEER. The CDR3 totals 13 residues. The V segment lost 6 bases and the J segment 5 bases; nucleotides outside the gene matches: 4. The CDR3 DNA follows: TGCGCCAGCAGGGGACAGGGAATATATGGCTACACCTTC. Amino acid sequence: CASRGQGIYGYTF.

The V and J genes are TRBV2 and TRBJ1-2; D perhaps matches TRBD1 (6 bases). V lost 6 bases and J lost 4, with 18 bases in between. This CDR3 comprises 15 residues. The V gene's germline CDR1 is SNHLY and CDR2 FYNNEI. The CDR3 reads CASREGRGKGYGYTF. The CDR3 DNA follows: TGTGCCAGCAGAGAGGGCAGGGGAAAAGGCTATGGCTACACCTTC.

This clone has a handful of counts. For the CDR3, the DNA is TGTGCCTGGAGTGTTAAGGGGGCAGGATCTGAAGCTTTCTTT. It codes for CAWSVKGAGSEAFF. V usage is TRBV30 and J usage is TRBJ1-1; TRBD1 matches at 7 bases. J lost 6 bases, V lost 0 bases, and 7 bases had no gene match. This CDR3 contains 14 residues. Germline V lookup: CDR1 GTSNPN, CDR2 SVGIG (reference sequence).

The table lists this clone with a count of one. The genes are TRBV11-2 and TRBJ1-1; TRBD1 is a possible D gene (6 bases). The germline V gene encodes CDR1 SGHAT and CDR2 FQNNGV. This CDR3 spans 18 amino acids. V gave up 1 base and J gave up 0 bases, with 18 bases separating them. Here the CDR3 DNA reads TGTGCCAGCAGCTTAGTCTCGGCAGGGGACCTCATGAACACTGAAGCTTTCTTT. This codes for CASSLVSAGDLMNTEAFF.